Listed here are 32 T cell receptor beta chains from one sample, sequenced in a study of cytomegalovirus exposure and HLA in healthy donors. The protocol was immunoSEQ multiplex PCR, while the TCRdb copy is restricted to in-frame clones and leaves out a portion. The repertoire holds 170,000 or so clones, with 80% to 85% as singletons. The specimen was PBMCs. The receptors shown here come from a woman between 18 and 30 years old in good health and CMV-seropositive.

The J gene is TRBJ2-3, the V gene TRBV2, with D possibly TRBD1 on 6 matching bases. This CDR3 is built from 14 residues. V lost 7 bases to trimming and J lost 2 bases, with 13 bases between them. CDR1 and CDR2 from the germline V gene are SNHLY and FYNNEI. Written as DNA, the CDR3 is TGTGCCAGCAACCTGGGACACTTCACAGATACGCAGTATTTT. This encodes CASNLGHFTDTQYF. The variable domain in full, with the rest retrieved from reference TRBV2 and TRBJ2-3, is EPEVTQTPSHQVTQMGQEVILRCVPISNHLYFYWYRQILGQKVEFLVSFYNNEISEKSEIFDDQFSVERPDGSNFTLKIRSTKLEDSAMYFCASNLGHFTDTQYFGPGTRLTVL.

The gene calls are TRBV5-4 and TRBJ1-2, with 9 bases matching TRBD1. After removal of 4 bases from V and 4 bases from J, the junction contained 8 bases not matched to a gene. Germline CDR1 and CDR2: SGHNT and YYREEE (reference sequence). This CDR3 contains 15 residues. CDR3: CASSGDRDASYGYTF. The CDR3 DNA reads TGTGCCAGCAGCGGGGACAGGGACGCGAGCTATGGCTACACCTTC.

The V call is TRBV7-2, the J call TRBJ2-7, with D hard to call. V shed 8 bases and J shed 0 bases, with 11 bases lying between them. This CDR3 has 13 residues. Germline values: CDR1 SGHTA, CDR2 FQGNSA. The CDR3 is CASSTSSSYEQYF. CDR3 nucleotide sequence: TGTGCCAGCTCGACATCGAGCTCCTACGAGCAGTACTTC.

This chain connects TRBV11-2 to TRBJ2-7, with 11 bases lining up with TRBD1. The V segment lost 1 base and the J segment 1 base; nucleotides outside the gene matches: 6. The CDR3 runs to 17 residues. Germline lookup yields CDR1 SGHAT and CDR2 FQNNGV. CDR3 loop: CASSLVWGQGESYEQYF. For the CDR3, the DNA is TGTGCCAGCAGCTTAGTTTGGGGACAGGGGGAATCCTACGAGCAGTACTTC.

In regard to this clone: One junction end disagrees with the germline gene, perhaps due to a read error. The J gene is TRBJ2-7, the V gene TRBV6-5; weak D call: TRBD2 (5 bases). This CDR3 has 13 amino acids. Germline V gene lookup returns CDR1 MNHEY and CDR2 SVGAGI. The CDR3: CDSSYGLAYEQYF. The DNA for the CDR3 is TGTGACAGCAGTTACGGGCTAGCTTACGAGCAGTACTTC.

The chain uses TRBV2 and TRBJ2-3, with D uncertain. The CDR3 is made up of 15 amino acids. V was cut by 4 bases and J by 2 bases, with 13 bases left in between. Germline lookup yields CDR1 SNHLY and CDR2 FYNNEI. CDR3 bases: TGTGCCAGCAGTGTAGATCGACACAACACAGATACGCAGTATTTT. Translated, it gives CASSVDRHNTDTQYF. The entire variable domain, with the rest obtained from reference TRBV2 and TRBJ2-3, is as follows: EPEVTQTPSHQVTQMGQEVILRCVPISNHLYFYWYRQILGQKVEFLVSFYNNEISEKSEIFDDQFSVERPDGSNFTLKIRSTKLEDSAMYFCASSVDRHNTDTQYFGPGTRLTVL.

The genes are TRBV5-6 and TRBJ1-1; TRBD1 agrees at 7 bases. The CDR3 covers 15 residues. Germline V gives CDR1 SGHDT, CDR2 YYEEEE. Trimming cost V 4 bases and J 2 bases; bases outside gene matches: 8. CDR3 residues: CASSRGPLSNTEAFF. The CDR3 coding sequence is TGTGCCAGCAGCAGGGGGCCCCTTTCCAACACTGAAGCTTTCTTT.

The rearrangement uses TRBV6-6 and TRBJ1-6; 7 bases are a match to TRBD1. J lost 9 bases, V lost 1 base, and 9 bases had no gene match. The germline V gene has CDR1 MNHNY and CDR2 SVGAGI (reference sequence). There are 16 residues in the CDR3. The CDR3 bases are TGTGCCAGCAGTTACTGGCCAACAGGGGAAACTTCACCCCTCCACTTT. Residues: CASSYWPTGETSPLHF.

V and J are TRBV5-6 and TRBJ1-2; tentatively, D is TRBD1 (5 bases). Germline assignment: CDR1 SGHDT and CDR2 YYEEEE. Between the trimmed V and J ends, which lost 3 bases and 6 bases, there was a span of 18 bases. The CDR3 has 15 residues. CDR3 protein: CASSYGRDAGHGYTF. The CDR3, as DNA: TGTGCCAGCAGCTATGGGCGGGACGCTGGACATGGCTACACCTTC.

V and J are TRBV5-1 and TRBJ2-5, with 8 bases matching TRBD2. The CDR3 has 13 residues. Germline V gene data show CDR1 as SGHRS and CDR2 as YFSETQ. V was pared by 4 bases and J by 4 bases, with 3 bases of the junction left unmatched. This CDR3 reads CASSERGIETQYF. The CDR3, as DNA: TGCGCCAGCAGCGAGCGGGGGATAGAGACCCAGTACTTC. The whole variable domain, filled in from reference TRBV5-1 and TRBJ2-5, reads KAGVTQTPRYLIKTRGQQVTLSCSPISGHRSVSWYQQTPGQGLQFLFEYFSETQRNKGNFPGRFSGRQFSNSRSEMNVSTLELGDSALYLCASSERGIETQYFGPGTRLLVL.

This clone was observed a handful of times. The J gene is TRBJ1-6, the V gene TRBV25-1; D ambiguous. The CDR3 contains 12 residues. V shed 7 bases and J shed 6 bases, with 7 bases lying between them. Germline loops: CDR1 MGHDK, CDR2 SYGVNS. The CDR3 nucleotides read TGTGCCAGCACGCCGGGTAATTCACCCCTCCACTTT. This codes for CASTPGNSPLHF. Looking up the rest from reference TRBV25-1 and TRBJ1-6 gives the full variable domain: EADIYQTPRYLVIGTGKKITLECSQTMGHDKMYWYQQDPGMELHLIHYSYGVNSTEKGDLSSESTVSRIRTEHFPLTLESARPSHTSQYLCASTPGNSPLHFGNGTRLTVT.

The J gene is TRBJ2-7, the V gene TRBV4-3; possibly TRBD2 for D (6 bases). CDR1 is LGHNA, CDR2 YSLEER, per germline. The CDR3 spans 16 residues. The V and J ends lost 0 bases and 0 bases respectively, with 12 bases between them. DNA for the CDR3: TGCGCCAGCAGCCAAGATGTCGCGGGGACCTCCTACGAGCAGTACTTC. Translated, it gives CASSQDVAGTSYEQYF.

V and J are TRBV19 and TRBJ2-1; tentatively, D is TRBD2 (6 bases). Looked up from germline, CDR1 is LNHDA and CDR2 is SQIVND (reference sequence). Trimming stripped 2 bases from V and 4 bases from J, with 15 bases between. This CDR3 region has 16 residues. The CDR3 nucleotides are TGTGCCAGTAGTATAAGAGACCTAGCGAGATACAATGAGCAGTTCTTC. Protein sequence: CASSIRDLARYNEQFF.

This chain links TRBV4-1 with TRBJ2-3, with 9 bases lining up with TRBD2. After removal of 1 base from V and 3 bases from J, the junction contained 5 bases not matched to a gene. This CDR3 region has 16 residues. Per the germline V gene, CDR1 is MGHRA and CDR2 is YSYEKL. As DNA, the CDR3 is TGCGCCAGCAGCCAAGGGTTGCGGGGGGGGACAGATACGCAGTATTTT. Protein sequence: CASSQGLRGGTDTQYF.

The chain employs TRBV7-6 and TRBJ2-1; 13 bases match TRBD2. Germline V gene data show CDR1 as SGHVS and CDR2 as FNYEAQ. Trimming took 5 bases from V and 5 from J; bases not matched to a gene: 6. The CDR3 runs to 16 residues. The CDR3 is CASSHPGTSGDNEQFF. The DNA for the CDR3 is TGTGCCAGCAGCCATCCCGGGACTAGCGGGGACAATGAGCAGTTCTTC.

The chain employs TRBV6-1 and TRBJ2-3; unclear D gene. V lost 2 bases and J 2 bases, leaving 8 bases between the germline ends. The germline V gene has CDR1 MNHNS and CDR2 SASEGT. The CDR3 totals 14 residues. DNA for the CDR3: TGTGCCAGCAGTGAACCCCTAATCACAGATACGCAGTATTTT. Amino acid sequence: CASSEPLITDTQYF.

The V and J genes are TRBV5-1 and TRBJ2-1; TRBD2 agrees at 14 bases. The CDR3 length is 15 residues. After removal of 5 bases from V and 9 bases from J, the junction contained 7 bases not matched to a gene. Germline CDR1 is SGHRS and CDR2 is YFSETQ. CDR3 DNA sequence: TGCGCCAGCAGTTCCGGACTAGCGGGGGGCGGTGAGCAGTTCTTC. It codes for CASSSGLAGGGEQFF.

This clone was counted a single time. The V call is TRBV18, the J call TRBJ1-5; D is unclear. V was clipped by 3 bases and J by 9 bases, with 18 bases between them. Germline values: CDR1 KGHSH, CDR2 LQKENI. This CDR3 has 15 amino acids. Written as DNA, the CDR3 is TGTGCCAGCTCACCTTCAGAGGGTGGCCGGGGGCCCCAGCATTTT. This translates into CASSPSEGGRGPQHF.

The V call is TRBV13, the J call TRBJ1-1; D unresolved. Germline assignment: CDR1 PRHDT and CDR2 FYEKMQ (reference sequence). The CDR3 runs to 16 residues. V lost 5 bases and J lost 0, with 16 bases in between. CDR3 sequence (DNA): TGTGCCAGCAGCCCCTCGGGAAACCGAATGAACACTGAAGCTTTCTTT. Its protein product is CASSPSGNRMNTEAFF.

This chain uses TRBV9 with TRBJ2-7, with D uncertain. The CDR3 runs 14 residues. CDR1 is SGDLS, CDR2 YYNGEE, per germline. V dropped 3 bases and J dropped 4 bases, with 14 bases sitting between them. CDR3 loop: CASSGLPTPYEQYF. The CDR3 DNA sequence: TGTGCCAGCAGCGGACTCCCGACTCCTTACGAGCAGTACTTC. Complete variable domain (other parts from reference TRBV9 and TRBJ2-7): DSGVTQTPKHLITATGQRVTLRCSPRSGDLSVYWYQQSLDQGLQFLIQYYNGEERAKGNILERFSAQQFPDLHSELNLSSLELGDSALYFCASSGLPTPYEQYFGPGTRLTVT.

V is TRBV18 and J is TRBJ1-5; 7 positions match TRBD1. The ends lost 4 bases at V and 4 bases at J; junction bases unmatched: 1. Looked up from germline, CDR1 is KGHSH and CDR2 is LQKENI. CDR3 length: 13 amino acids. DNA for the CDR3: TGTGCCAGCTCACAGGGGGCAAATCAGCCCCAGCATTTT. Translation: CASSQGANQPQHF.

The V gene is TRBV27, the J gene TRBJ1-2, with a tentative D call TRBD1 (6 bases). The V end lost 8 bases, the J end lost 8 bases, and 15 bases lay between the germline ends. The CDR3 length is 12 residues. CDR1 and CDR2 from the germline V gene are MNHEY and SMNVEV (reference sequence). The CDR3 sequence is CASSGGGGGYTF. The CDR3 DNA is TGTGCCAGCTCCGGGGGAGGGGGAGGCTACACCTTC.

The gene calls are TRBV10-3 and TRBJ1-2, with D possibly matching TRBD1 (6 bases). The germline V and J ends were trimmed by 6 bases and 3 bases, with 14 bases remaining between them. CDR1 is ENHRY and CDR2 is SYGVKD in the germline V gene. CDR3 length equals 14 residues. The CDR3 is CAIRYRAEDYGYTF. The CDR3 region has the DNA TGTGCCATCAGATACAGGGCCGAGGACTATGGCTACACCTTC.

This chain connects TRBV7-9 to TRBJ1-1, with D possibly matching TRBD1 (6 bases). The CDR3 sequence is 15 residues long. V was pared by 5 bases and J by 0 bases, with 13 bases between. Looked up from germline, CDR1 is SEHNR and CDR2 is FQNEAQ (reference sequence). CDR3 DNA sequence: TGTGCCAGCAGCCCGCGGACAGCAATGAACACTGAAGCTTTCTTT. As protein: CASSPRTAMNTEAFF.

This sequence joins TRBV19 and TRBJ1-4, with D possibly matching TRBD1 (5 bases). This CDR3 has 13 amino acids. Trimming shortened V by 5 bases and J by 5 bases, and 9 bases separated the two germline ends. CDR1 and CDR2 from the germline V gene are LNHDA and SQIVND (reference sequence). CDR3 loop: CASSSTENEKLFF. The CDR3, as DNA: TGTGCCAGTAGTTCGACAGAGAATGAAAAACTGTTTTTT. The full variable domain, its missing parts supplied by reference TRBV19 and TRBJ1-4, is DGGITQSPKYLFRKEGQNVTLSCEQNLNHDAMYWYRQDPGQGLRLIYYSQIVNDFQKGDIAEGYSVSREKKESFPLTVTSAQKNPTAFYLCASSSTENEKLFFGSGTQLSVL.

The chain employs TRBV5-8 and TRBJ1-1; TRBD1 matches at 7 bases. V lost 4 bases to trimming and J lost 3 bases; unmatched junction nucleotides: 6. CDR3 length equals 14 residues. Looked up from germline, CDR1 is SGHTS and CDR2 is YDEGEE. DNA for the CDR3: TGTGCCAGCAGCCCAGACAGGGCGGACACTGAAGCTTTCTTT. It yields the protein CASSPDRADTEAFF.

The CDR3 DNA follows: TGCGCCAGCAGCCAGACAGGTCTTGAGTACGAGCAGTACTTC. Amino acids: CASSQTGLEYEQYF. The genes are TRBV4-1 and TRBJ2-7; TRBD1 is a possible D gene (6 bases). The CDR3 totals 14 residues. Between the trimmed V and J ends, which lost 3 bases and 4 bases, there was a span of 13 bases. Germline assignment: CDR1 MGHRA and CDR2 YSYEKL.

This rearrangement joins TRBV19 to TRBJ2-7; D gene ambiguous. V was cut by 6 bases and J by 6 bases, with 3 bases left in between. In germline, CDR1 is LNHDA, CDR2 SQIVND (reference sequence). The length of the CDR3 is 9 residues. CDR3 nucleotide sequence: TGTGCCAGTAGGGCCGAGCAGTACTTC. This translates into CASRAEQYF.

This clone was seen ten or more times. V gene TRBV6-6 combines with J gene TRBJ2-7; D possibly corresponds to TRBD1 (6 bases). V gave up 6 bases and J gave up 8 bases, with 11 bases separating them. CDR3 length: 11 amino acids. Germline-derived CDR1 and CDR2 are MNHNY and SVGAGI (reference sequence). CDR3 coding DNA: TGTGCCAGCAGAATACAGGGTCAGCAGTACTTC. Its translation is CASRIQGQQYF.

The V gene is TRBV7-3, the J gene TRBJ2-2; 7 positions agree with TRBD2. The germline gives CDR1 SGHTA, CDR2 FQGTGA. This CDR3 spans 14 amino acids. The J segment lost 6 bases and the V segment lost 4 bases, leaving 5 bases of the junction unmatched. The CDR3 DNA is TGTGCCAGCAGCTACTCCGGGGGGTCCGGGGAGCTGTTTTTT. Protein: CASSYSGGSGELFF.

The chain couples TRBV2 to TRBJ2-3; no reliable D call. The CDR3 covers 15 residues. V was pared by 6 bases and J by 7 bases, with 20 bases between. Germline assignment: CDR1 SNHLY and CDR2 FYNNEI. The CDR3 nucleotides read TGTGCCAGCAGCCTCCGTGCTGGTGAGCTCAATACGCAGTATTTT. Translated: CASSLRAGELNTQYF.

This clone was seen a handful of times. The gene calls are TRBV11-3 and TRBJ2-1, with D possibly being TRBD1 (6 bases). Germline V gene sequence: CDR1 SGHNT, CDR2 YENEEA. This CDR3 region has 12 residues. V gave up 5 bases and J gave up 10 bases, with 12 bases separating them. The CDR3 nucleotides are TGTGCCAGCAGCCTCGCGAGGGGGGAGCAGTTCTTC. Translated: CASSLARGEQFF.